The 21 T cell receptor beta chains in this list originate from one sample, sequenced in a study of OX40 agonist ivuxolimab in advanced cancers. Using immunoSEQ multiplex PCR, the repertoire was profiled, and TCRdb retains in-frame clones only, with some absent. There are 80,000 to 95,000 clones in the sample; 70% to 90% occur only once, and just under 2% lies in the top ten. The starting material was CD4+ or CD8+ T cells sorted from blood, obtained in a trial of the OX40 agonist ivuxolimab. The receptors stem from an adult with an advanced solid tumor such as melanoma, head and neck, liver or kidney cancer.

The V and J genes are TRBV5-1 and TRBJ2-7, with D possibly being TRBD1 (6 bases). The germline gives CDR1 SGHRS, CDR2 YFSETQ. V was cut by 4 bases and J by 3 bases, with 23 bases left in between. This CDR3 is 17 amino acids long. Here the CDR3 reads CASSPRTVSKVRYEQYF. The CDR3 coding sequence is TGCGCCAGCAGCCCGCGGACAGTTTCTAAGGTTCGCTACGAGCAGTACTTC.

The V gene is TRBV5-4, the J gene TRBJ1-3; the D gene is possibly TRBD1 (5 bases). The V gene lost 2 bases and the J gene lost 0 bases, with 9 bases spanning the gap. The CDR3 spans 15 residues. Germline loops: CDR1 SGHNT, CDR2 YYREEE (reference sequence). DNA of the CDR3: TGTGCCAGCAGCTTTTTAGGGGACTCTGGAAACACCATATATTTT. Residues: CASSFLGDSGNTIYF.

The rearrangement links TRBV28 to TRBJ1-1; perhaps TRBD1 as D (5 bases). Trimming shortened V by 2 bases and J by 1 base, and 20 bases separated the two germline ends. CDR3 length: 18 residues. CDR1 is MDHEN and CDR2 is SYDVKM in the germline V gene. The CDR3 reads CASSLTRDLGRKNTEAFF. The CDR3 coding sequence is TGTGCCAGCAGTTTAACCCGGGACTTAGGACGGAAGAACACTGAAGCTTTCTTT.

In its sample, this clone was seen once. The CDR3 here is CASSEARAPWGELFF. DNA for the CDR3: TGTGCCAGCAGTGAAGCCCGAGCGCCCTGGGGGGAGCTGTTTTTT. The chain uses TRBV6-1 and TRBJ2-2; D is ambiguous. CDR3 length: 15 residues. Trimming shortened V by 0 bases and J by 8 bases, and 13 bases separated the two germline ends. Germline V gene lookup returns CDR1 MNHNS and CDR2 SASEGT.

The chain carries TRBV28 and TRBJ1-2; D may be TRBD1 (5 bases). The length of the CDR3 is 15 residues. Germline V gives CDR1 MDHEN, CDR2 SYDVKM. V was trimmed by 5 bases and J by 1 base, leaving 14 bases between them. CDR3 amino acids: CASSPGGTFNYGYTF. The CDR3 nucleotides are TGTGCCAGCAGTCCGGGGGGGACGTTTAACTATGGCTACACCTTC.

The rearrangement links TRBV28 to TRBJ1-1; D call uncertain. The CDR3 sequence is 15 residues long. Trimming pared 3 bases from V and 2 bases from J, leaving 13 bases between. Looked up from germline, CDR1 is MDHEN and CDR2 is SYDVKM. The CDR3 region is CASSFELPRNTEAFF. The CDR3 DNA is TGTGCCAGCAGTTTCGAGTTGCCCCGAAACACTGAAGCTTTCTTT.

The genes are TRBV4-1 and TRBJ1-1; D remains unclear. V lost 0 bases and J 7 bases, leaving 18 bases between the germline ends. Per germline, CDR1 MGHRA and CDR2 YSYEKL. The CDR3 consists of 16 residues. CDR3 nucleotides: TGCGCCAGCAGCCAAGATTCAGACCACCTGGGTGGTGAAGCTTTCTTT. This sequence encodes CASSQDSDHLGGEAFF.

The chain recombines TRBV5-1 with TRBJ1-2, with a weak D call TRBD1 (6 bases). The CDR3 is 15 amino acids. Trimming shortened V by 0 bases and J by 10 bases, and 19 bases separated the two germline ends. Germline lookup yields CDR1 SGHRS and CDR2 YFSETQ. CDR3 in DNA: TGCGCCAGCAGCTTGGGAACAGGGAGTGTTAAGGACTACACCTTC. Translated: CASSLGTGSVKDYTF.

Comments on this clone: In the same sample, other DNA sequences code for this CDR3. The chain carries TRBV5-1 and TRBJ2-1; 11 nucleotides align to TRBD1. This CDR3 is built from 15 residues. CDR1 is SGHRS, CDR2 YFSETQ, per germline. Unmatched junction bases numbered 7, after V lost 4 bases and J lost 7 bases. In DNA, the CDR3 is TGCGCCAGCAGCCCAGGACAGGGGGCGCATAATGAGCAGTTCTTC. Its translation: CASSPGQGAHNEQFF.

The V call is TRBV10-3, the J call TRBJ1-3; D perhaps matches TRBD1 (6 bases). Trimming cost V 8 bases and J 0 bases, with 11 bases left between them. The CDR3 is made up of 14 amino acids. CDR1 ENHRY and CDR2 SYGVKD come from the germline V gene. DNA of the CDR3: TGTGCCATCTGCCAGGGGAGCTCTGGAAACACCATATATTTT. This encodes CAICQGSSGNTIYF.

This chain uses TRBV10-3 with TRBJ2-3, with 8 bases matching TRBD2. CDR1 is ENHRY, CDR2 SYGVKD, per germline. CDR3 length: 16 amino acids. V lost 0 bases to trimming and J lost 3 bases; unmatched junction nucleotides: 5. The CDR3 protein is CAISESNGGGTDTQYF. DNA of the CDR3: TGTGCCATCAGTGAGTCGAACGGGGGGGGTACAGATACGCAGTATTTT.

The chain links TRBV11-1 to TRBJ2-7; D call uncertain. CDR1 is SGHAT and CDR2 is FQDESV in the germline V gene (reference sequence). This CDR3 is 14 amino acids long. Trimming pared 7 bases from V and 2 bases from J, leaving 15 bases between. The CDR3, as DNA: TGTGCCAGCACCCTGTCGGACGGTGCCTACGAGCAGTACTTC. This translates into CASTLSDGAYEQYF. Using reference TRBV11-1 and TRBJ2-7 for the parts outside the CDR3, the full variable domain is EAEVAQSPRYKITEKSQAVAFWCDPISGHATLYWYRQILGQGPELLVQFQDESVVDDSQLPKDRFSAERLKGVDSTLKIQPAELGDSAMYLCASTLSDGAYEQYFGPGTRLTVT.

For this clone: The sample contains more than one DNA sequence encoding this CDR3. J is TRBJ2-1 and V is TRBV5-1; a possible D gene is TRBD2 (7 bases). Germline assignment: CDR1 SGHRS and CDR2 YFSETQ. Trimming took 4 bases from V and 5 from J, leaving 16 bases between them. The CDR3 is 15 residues long. CDR3 region: CASSGEAGAHNEQFF. The CDR3 bases are TGCGCCAGCAGCGGAGAGGCGGGGGCCCACAATGAGCAGTTCTTC.

The chain recombines TRBV5-5 with TRBJ1-2; D perhaps matches TRBD1 (6 bases). The V end was cut by 0 bases, the J end by 4 bases, with 19 bases between. The CDR3 runs to 17 residues. CDR1 is SGHKS, CDR2 YYEKEE, per germline (reference sequence). The CDR3 nucleotides are TGTGCCAGCAGCTTGGCCCCGAGACAGGACCTGAGCTATGGCTACACCTTC. It is translated as CASSLAPRQDLSYGYTF.

In its sample, this clone was seen once. CDR3 residues: CASSSQFGEQFF. CDR3 in DNA: TGTGCCAGCAGCTCCCAATTTGGTGAGCAGTTCTTC. The genes are TRBV11-1 and TRBJ2-1; D gene ambiguous. From germline, CDR1 is SGHAT and CDR2 FQDESV (reference sequence). The V end lost 4 bases, the J end lost 9 bases, and 10 bases lay between the germline ends. The CDR3 is 12 residues long. The entire variable domain, with the rest obtained from reference TRBV11-1 and TRBJ2-1, is as follows: EAEVAQSPRYKITEKSQAVAFWCDPISGHATLYWYRQILGQGPELLVQFQDESVVDDSQLPKDRFSAERLKGVDSTLKIQPAELGDSAMYLCASSSQFGEQFFGPGTRLTVL.

This chain joins TRBV30 and TRBJ2-3; D possibly matches TRBD1 or TRBD2 (6 bases each). V was pared by 5 bases and J by 2 bases, with 11 bases between. CDR1 is GTSNPN and CDR2 is SVGIG in the germline V gene (reference sequence). The CDR3 spans 13 residues. The CDR3 protein is CAWDPGATDTQYF. Written as DNA, the CDR3 is TGTGCCTGGGACCCGGGGGCCACAGATACGCAGTATTTT.

The chain joins TRBV10-3 to TRBJ2-7, with D perhaps TRBD2 (5 bases). The V gene's germline CDR1 is ENHRY and CDR2 SYGVKD. The CDR3 runs to 14 residues. Trimming shortened V by 10 bases and J by 5 bases, and 21 bases separated the two germline ends. The CDR3 bases are TGTGCCACTACCCTTGAGGGAGATAGCGACGAGCAGTACTTC. Amino acid sequence: CATTLEGDSDEQYF.

This CDR3 is CASSPISGTGEYEQYF. The DNA for the CDR3 is TGTGCCAGCAGCCCAATTTCCGGGACAGGGGAATACGAGCAGTACTTC. This chain joins TRBV5-5 and TRBJ2-7, with 10 bases that match TRBD1. J gave up 4 bases and V 4 bases, and 11 bases lay outside the gene matches. This CDR3 is built from 16 residues. Per germline, CDR1 SGHKS and CDR2 YYEKEE (reference sequence).

The chain uses TRBV4-1 and TRBJ1-2, with D unresolved. CDR1 and CDR2 from the germline V gene are MGHRA and YSYEKL. CDR3 length: 13 residues. The V gene lost 4 bases and the J gene lost 1 base, with 7 bases spanning the gap. CDR3 protein: CASSPGFNYGYTF. Here the CDR3 DNA reads TGCGCCAGCAGCCCAGGTTTTAACTATGGCTACACCTTC.

The chain joins TRBV4-1 to TRBJ1-2; no clear D gene. Germline V lookup: CDR1 MGHRA, CDR2 YSYEKL. This CDR3 comprises 14 residues. The V end was cut by 1 base, the J end by 4 bases, with 10 bases between. CDR3 sequence reads: CASSQGADSYGYTF. DNA of the CDR3: TGCGCCAGCAGCCAAGGTGCGGACTCCTATGGCTACACCTTC.

The CDR3 nucleotides read TGCGCCAGCAGCGCCCTCGGGGAGGCAACCTACGAGCAGTACTTC. Its translation: CASSALGEATYEQYF. The chain recombines TRBV5-1 with TRBJ2-7, with TRBD2 as a possible D gene (6 bases). V dropped 4 bases and J dropped 2 bases, with 16 bases sitting between them. The CDR3 is 15 residues long. Germline CDR1 SGHRS, CDR2 YFSETQ.